Below are 20 T cell receptor beta chains sequenced from a single sample in a study of cytomegalovirus exposure and HLA in healthy donors (dated by TCRdb to between 2016 and 2019). The library came from the immunoSEQ multiplex PCR assay. TCRdb provides this immuneACCESS table in a form limited to in-frame rearrangements. Some clones are lacking; in checked studies, under half of them reflect an unresolved V gene, and why the rest are absent is not known. Across this sample there are about 130,000 clones, with about nine tenths seen only once. In total, the top ten clones hold around 1.5% of the sample. Source material: PBMCs. The receptors here all came from a man aged 25-40 years in good health and CMV-seronegative.

This chain uses TRBV7-3 with TRBJ2-2, with TRBD2 matching over 7 bases. Germline trimming cut 2 bases from V and 4 bases from J; bases unmatched to any gene: 4. The CDR3 sequence is 15 residues long. CDR1 SGHTA and CDR2 FQGTGA come from the germline V gene. CDR3 loop: CASSLGREPTGELFF. DNA of the CDR3: TGTGCCAGCAGCTTAGGGCGGGAGCCCACCGGGGAGCTGTTTTTT. The whole variable domain, filled in from reference TRBV7-3 and TRBJ2-2, reads GAGVSQTPSNKVTEKGKYVELRCDPISGHTALYWYRQSLGQGPEFLIYFQGTGAADDSGLPNDRFFAVRPEGSVSTLKIQRTERGDSAVYLCASSLGREPTGELFFGEGSRLTVL.

This clone was counted a few times. The chain employs TRBV7-9 and TRBJ1-2; 9 positions agree with TRBD1. There are 14 residues in the CDR3. The J segment lost 7 bases and the V segment lost 6 bases, leaving 9 bases of the junction unmatched. Germline CDR1 is SEHNR and CDR2 is FQNEAQ (reference sequence). In nucleotides, the CDR3 is TGTGCCAGCAGTTCGACCGGGACAGGGTTTGGCTACACCTTC. Residues: CASSSTGTGFGYTF.

The J gene is TRBJ1-1, the V gene TRBV5-1; no reliable D call. V lost 4 bases and J 8 bases, leaving 15 bases between the germline ends. The CDR3 covers 13 residues. Germline-derived CDR1 and CDR2 are SGHRS and YFSETQ. The CDR3 protein is CASSPGSLAEAFF. CDR3 in DNA: TGCGCCAGCAGCCCGGGATCATTAGCGGAAGCTTTCTTT.

The V and J genes are TRBV30 and TRBJ2-7, with TRBD2 identical over 11 bases. The germline V gene has CDR1 GTSNPN and CDR2 SVGIG (reference sequence). This CDR3 region has 15 residues. V trimming: 5 bases; J trimming: 4 bases; junction bases outside the gene matches: 10. The CDR3 DNA reads as TGTGCCTGGTCCCTCTGGGCTAGCGGGAGGTACGAGCAGTACTTC. Its translation: CAWSLWASGRYEQYF.

The V gene is TRBV7-2, the J gene TRBJ1-2; D not resolved. This CDR3 spans 11 amino acids. Germline V gives CDR1 SGHTA, CDR2 FQGNSA. Trimming removed 5 bases at V and 8 bases at J, with 9 bases between. CDR3 in amino acids: CASSLWRGYTF. CDR3 in DNA: TGTGCCAGCAGCCTATGGAGGGGCTACACCTTC.

This chain connects TRBV4-3 to TRBJ2-5, with a weak D call TRBD1 (5 bases). CDR1 and CDR2 (germline): LGHNA, YSLEER. V dropped 0 bases and J dropped 5 bases, with 16 bases sitting between them. The CDR3 totals 16 residues. CDR3 nucleotide sequence: TGCGCCAGCAGCCAAGATTTAGGCAGGGAAGGCGAGACCCAGTACTTC. This encodes CASSQDLGREGETQYF.

The chain has TRBV29-1 and TRBJ1-3, with TRBD1 matching over 11 bases. J was trimmed by 2 bases and V by 0 bases; bases with no gene match: 3. The length of the CDR3 is 16 residues. Germline V gene lookup returns CDR1 SQVTM and CDR2 ANQGSEA. CDR3 bases: TGCAGCGTTGAAGATCCGGGACAGGGGGCTGGAAACACCATATATTTT. Amino acids: CSVEDPGQGAGNTIYF.

Details on this clone: Additional DNA sequences in this sample encode the identical CDR3. The J gene is TRBJ1-4, the V gene TRBV5-1, with D perhaps TRBD1 (5 bases). Germline V gene lookup returns CDR1 SGHRS and CDR2 YFSETQ. The CDR3 is 12 amino acids. With 0 bases removed from V and 11 bases from J, the gap between germline ends came to 8 bases. The CDR3 loop is CASSLAGEKLFF. The CDR3 region has the DNA TGCGCCAGCAGCTTGGCGGGGGAGAAACTGTTTTTT.

V and J are TRBV7-9 and TRBJ2-7, with D perhaps matching TRBD2 (5 bases). Looked up from germline, CDR1 is SEHNR and CDR2 is FQNEAQ (reference sequence). This CDR3 has 13 amino acids. Trimming left V 5 bases short and J 6 bases short, with 14 bases between. The CDR3 reads CASSVLGGSEQYF. The DNA of the CDR3 is TGTGCCAGCAGCGTTCTTGGAGGCAGCGAGCAGTACTTC.

The chain recombines TRBV5-6 with TRBJ1-1; tentative D call: TRBD1 (6 bases). The germline CDR1 and CDR2 sequences are SGHDT and YYEEEE. The germline V and J ends were trimmed by 3 bases and 5 bases, with 14 bases remaining between them. This CDR3 region has 14 residues. The CDR3 sequence: CASSWTGGRTEAFF. The CDR3 region has the DNA TGTGCCAGCAGCTGGACGGGGGGGCGTACTGAAGCTTTCTTT.

V gene TRBV10-1 combines with J gene TRBJ1-1, with a possible D match to TRBD1 (5 bases). Trimming cost V 6 bases and J 9 bases, with 14 bases left between them. The CDR3 is made up of 12 amino acids. The germline CDR1 and CDR2 sequences are WNHNN and SYGVQD (reference sequence). CDR3 DNA sequence: TGCGCCAGCAGCCCCGGGACTACAAAAGCTTTCTTT. Protein product: CASSPGTTKAFF.

V is TRBV28 and J is TRBJ2-7, with 9 bases that match TRBD2. The V segment lost 5 bases and the J segment 3 bases; nucleotides outside the gene matches: 14. There are 17 residues in the CDR3. Germline V gene data show CDR1 as MDHEN and CDR2 as SYDVKM. CDR3 in amino acids: CASSQSSSGKSGYEQYF. CDR3 sequence (DNA): TGTGCCAGCAGTCAGTCGTCTAGCGGGAAAAGTGGCTACGAGCAGTACTTC.

The V and J genes are TRBV30 and TRBJ1-2; possible D gene TRBD1, 6 bases. Germline loops: CDR1 GTSNPN, CDR2 SVGIG (reference sequence). V was pared by 8 bases and J by 7 bases, with 23 bases between. The CDR3 contains 14 residues. The CDR3 region is CAIGGVNREIGYTF. The DNA for the CDR3 is TGTGCCATAGGGGGAGTCAACAGGGAAATTGGCTACACCTTC.

V gene TRBV14 combines with J gene TRBJ2-3; D is undetermined. Germline values: CDR1 SGHDN, CDR2 FVKESK. Trimming removed 4 bases from V and 2 bases from J, with 10 bases in between. The CDR3 length is 14 residues. The CDR3 sequence: CASSRKQHTDTQYF. The DNA for the CDR3 is TGTGCCAGCAGCCGAAAACAGCACACAGATACGCAGTATTTT.

The chain uses TRBV7-3 and TRBJ2-2; 7 bases line up with TRBD2. Per germline, CDR1 SGHTA and CDR2 FQGTGA. This CDR3 has 15 amino acids. V trimming: 6 bases; J trimming: 0 bases; junction bases outside the gene matches: 4. The CDR3 bases are TGTGCCAGCAGACCTGCGGGAGCGAACACCGGGGAGCTGTTTTTT. This encodes CASRPAGANTGELFF.

V is TRBV4-1 and J is TRBJ2-5, with D perhaps TRBD1 (6 bases). The CDR3 is 15 amino acids. V lost 4 bases and J 4 bases, leaving 16 bases between the germline ends. CDR1 MGHRA and CDR2 YSYEKL come from the germline V gene. CDR3 sequence: CASSRTNRDLETQYF. Here the CDR3 DNA reads TGCGCCAGCAGCCGGACCAACAGGGATCTAGAGACCCAGTACTTC.

This clone was seen only a few times. This chain joins TRBV7-6 and TRBJ2-1, with 10 bases lining up with TRBD2. After removal of 4 bases from V and 4 bases from J, the junction contained 10 bases not matched to a gene. Per germline, CDR1 SGHVS and CDR2 FNYEAQ. The CDR3 length is 17 residues. The CDR3 DNA reads TGTGCCAGCAGCTCAGACGCGGGACTAGCGTCTTACAATGAGCAGTTCTTC. Its translation: CASSSDAGLASYNEQFF.

This clone occurred a few times. The chain is built from TRBV9 and TRBJ2-1; D perhaps matches TRBD1 (5 bases). The CDR3 extends over 13 amino acids. Germline V gene sequence: CDR1 SGDLS, CDR2 YYNGEE. Trimming pared 0 bases from V and 10 bases from J, leaving 11 bases between. The CDR3 nucleotides read TGTGCCAGCAGCGTAGGGACACCAACAGAGCAGTTCTTC. Protein product: CASSVGTPTEQFF.

The V and J genes are TRBV7-9 and TRBJ1-1; D call uncertain. The germline V and J ends were trimmed by 3 bases and 6 bases, with 17 bases remaining between them. CDR1 and CDR2 from the germline V gene are SEHNR and FQNEAQ (reference sequence). The CDR3 has 15 residues. CDR3 DNA: TGTGCCAGCAGCTTCTTCCAAGGTGAGGTAGCTGAAGCTTTCTTT. Amino acid sequence: CASSFFQGEVAEAFF.

The chain joins TRBV7-6 to TRBJ2-2, with a weak D call TRBD2 (6 bases). The V end was cut by 8 bases, the J end by 4 bases, with 20 bases between. The CDR3 is made up of 16 amino acids. Germline CDR1 SGHVS, CDR2 FNYEAQ. CDR3: CASEPFIGRGTGELFF. The CDR3 region has the DNA TGTGCCAGCGAACCCTTTATCGGGAGAGGCACCGGGGAGCTGTTTTTT.